The clone carrying this T cell receptor (beta chain) has a single count. This entry is derived from a study of blood T cell repertoires in COVID-19. The germline V gene encodes CDR1 SGHRS and CDR2 YFSETQ. The CDR3 sequence is 12 residues long. The V end lost 4 bases, the J end lost 11 bases, and 15 bases lay between the germline ends. Generated by immunoSEQ multiplex PCR, the TCRdb table keeps only in-frame clones and is missing some. Of 200,000 to 250,000 clones detected, about 81% appear once; the ten largest clones hold approximately 7.6%. The chain has TRBV5-1 and TRBJ1-1; D is unresolved. The material sequenced was peripheral blood. The TCR comes from a woman of 80 years or more with COVID-19, enrolled during active disease. The CDR3 DNA reads TGCGCCAGCAGCCCACCCTCGGGAGCCGCTTTCTTT. This sequence encodes CASSPPSGAAFF.